This passage covers 8 T cell receptor beta chains from one sample sequenced in a study of early T cells in non-severe SARS-CoV-2 infection (dated by TCRdb to the early 2020s). Library construction relied on 5' RACE. TCRdb records NextSeq 500 as the sequencer. The raw public reads went through TCRdb reprocessing: fastp at Q25, MiXCR clone calling, in-frame beta chains kept. When rows share a CDR3 protein, they turn into one entry using the most common DNA and genes. For this sample there are about 48,000 distinct CDR3 sequences; around 14% appear just once. The ten largest clones take up roughly a tenth of the sample. Sequencing used whole blood. Receptors were obtained from an adult who was a healthcare worker with PCR-confirmed SARS-CoV-2 infection or an uninfected control (not recorded which).

This clonotype was found many times. The chain carries TRBV7-9 and TRBJ2-3; 7 bases match TRBD2. The germline CDR1 and CDR2 sequences are SEHNR and FQNEAQ (reference sequence). The V and J ends lost 3 bases and 5 bases, in that order; junction bases with no gene match: 14. This CDR3 is 17 amino acids long. CDR3 residues: CASSLGLSRVAGDTQYF. The CDR3 DNA sequence: TGTGCCAGCAGCTTGGGACTATCCAGGGTGGCCGGAGATACGCAGTATTTT.

This clonotype showed up many times. This chain's CDR3 is CASSVGTGVSTDTQYF. For the CDR3, the DNA is TGTGCCAGCAGTGTCGGAACAGGGGTGAGCACAGATACGCAGTATTTT. The J gene is TRBJ2-3, the V gene TRBV2; TRBD1 matches at 7 bases. The CDR3 has 16 amino acids. The V and J ends lost 4 bases and 0 bases, in that order; junction bases with no gene match: 7. The germline V gene encodes CDR1 SNHLY and CDR2 FYNNEI.

This clonotype was picked up many times. V and J are TRBV20-1 and TRBJ2-3; D is perhaps TRBD1 or TRBD2 (5 bases each). The germline V and J ends were trimmed by 6 bases and 4 bases, with 11 bases remaining between them. CDR3 length: 12 residues. Germline V lookup: CDR1 DFQATT, CDR2 SNEGSKA (reference sequence). This CDR3 reads CSALGVADTQYF. The CDR3 DNA is TGCAGTGCACTAGGGGTAGCAGATACGCAGTATTTT.

This clonotype was recorded at least ten times. CDR3 DNA sequence: TGTGCCAGCAGCTTACCCGGGAATGAGCAGTTCTTC. Translated, it gives CASSLPGNEQFF. This chain uses TRBV7-6 with TRBJ2-1, with unresolved D. The CDR3 extends over 12 amino acids. Trimming cost V 2 bases and J 7 bases, with 6 bases left between them. From germline, CDR1 is SGHVS and CDR2 FNYEAQ.

V and J are TRBV29-1 and TRBJ2-1, with TRBD2 as a possible D gene (5 bases). V was clipped by 6 bases and J by 6 bases, with 15 bases between them. The CDR3 contains 13 residues. Germline V gene sequence: CDR1 SQVTM, CDR2 ANQGSEA. This CDR3 reads CSVVQAGANEQFF. CDR3 nucleotides: TGCAGCGTCGTGCAGGCGGGTGCCAATGAGCAGTTCTTC.

The J gene is TRBJ2-2, the V gene TRBV30; possible D gene TRBD1, 6 bases. Trimming pared 5 bases from V and 2 bases from J, leaving 9 bases between. The CDR3 totals 13 residues. Looked up from germline, CDR1 is GTSNPN and CDR2 is SVGIG (reference sequence). The CDR3 nucleotides are TGTGCCTGGGGGGGACACAACACCGGGGAGCTGTTTTTT. Translation: CAWGGHNTGELFF.

This chain links TRBV12-3 or TRBV12-4 with TRBJ2-7; perhaps TRBD1 as D (6 bases). The CDR3 is 13 residues long. Trimming removed 3 bases at V and 2 bases at J, with 8 bases between. The CDR3 sequence: CASSFGTPYEQYF. The DNA for the CDR3 is TGTGCCAGCAGTTTTGGGACACCCTACGAGCAGTACTTC.

This clonotype was recorded at least ten times. This chain connects TRBV7-9 to TRBJ2-3, with D possibly matching TRBD2 (6 bases). The CDR3 is 20 amino acids. Trimming stripped 4 bases from V and 2 bases from J, with 28 bases between. In germline, CDR1 is SEHNR, CDR2 FQNEAQ (reference sequence). The CDR3 sequence: CASSSLSIAYFGLFTDTQYF. The CDR3 nucleotides are TGTGCCAGCAGCTCCTTATCGATAGCGTACTTTGGACTATTCACAGATACGCAGTATTTT.